This T cell receptor (beta chain) was obtained from a study of T-cell reconstitution after alpha-beta-depleted transplantation in children. This clonotype was recorded many times. CDR3 length: 14 residues. The V gene end was trimmed by 5 bases and the J gene end by 2 bases; junction bases not matched to a gene: 4. Molecular barcoding with unique molecular identifiers was used for the TCRbeta library. TCRdb fed the PCR reads into MiXCR, producing one record per CDR3 protein. The sample includes 200,000 to 250,000 distinct CDR3 sequences, about 9.2% seen only once; the top ten take 6.2%. Sample: PBMCs from the stem cell graft donor, taken from the stem cell graft. The origin of this receptor is a human donor who donated a stem cell graft to a child with acute lymphoblastic leukemia. The genes are TRBV12-3 or TRBV12-4 and TRBJ2-3, with 7 bases that match TRBD2. The chain's CDR3 is CASSPSGNTDTQYF. The CDR3 DNA sequence: TGTGCCAGCAGTCCTAGCGGCAACACAGATACGCAGTATTTT.